The T cell receptor beta chain under discussion was sequenced for a study of blood T cell repertoires in COVID-19. In the study overall: COVID-19 samples from acute and convalescent phases originated in the United States, Italy and Spain. PBMCs, B-cell-depleted T cells, or T cells were the source of the cDNA or gDNA that made up the material.

Germline V lookup: CDR1 LGHDT, CDR2 YNNKEL (reference sequence). CDR3 length: 16 amino acids. V was cut by 3 bases and J by 0 bases, with 13 bases left in between. The authors' processing: Reference gene primer amplification gave estimated nucleated cell counts. TCRdb's table, derived via immunoSEQ multiplex PCR, lists solely in-frame clones and lacks some. V and J calls and clone size come straight from that table; D and trimming were deduced from the DNA. The table lists 20,000 to 25,000 clones, approximately 90% of them singletons. The source of this sequence is a human donor in a cohort sampled during active COVID-19. The donor label of this sample is uncertain. This chain links TRBV3-1 (or the pseudogene TRBV3-2) with TRBJ2-3; D possibly corresponds to TRBD2 (6 bases). The sample taken for sequencing was peripheral blood. CDR3 in DNA: TGTGCCAGCAGCCACTCCGGGGGTGGAAGCACAGATACGCAGTATTTT. Encoded protein: CASSHSGGGSTDTQYF.